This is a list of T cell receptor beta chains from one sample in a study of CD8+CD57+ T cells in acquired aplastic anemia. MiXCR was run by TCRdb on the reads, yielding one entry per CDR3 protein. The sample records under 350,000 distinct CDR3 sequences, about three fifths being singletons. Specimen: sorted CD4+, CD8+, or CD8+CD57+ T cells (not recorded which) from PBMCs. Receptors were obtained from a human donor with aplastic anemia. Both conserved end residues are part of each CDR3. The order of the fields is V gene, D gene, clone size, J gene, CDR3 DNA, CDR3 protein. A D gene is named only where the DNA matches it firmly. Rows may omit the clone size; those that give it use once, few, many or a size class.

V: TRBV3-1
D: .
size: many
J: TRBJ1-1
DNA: TGTGCCAGCAGCCAAGAGGGGGGGGGTGAAGCTTTCTTT
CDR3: CASSQEGGGEAFF

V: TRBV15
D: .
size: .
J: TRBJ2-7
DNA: TGTGCCACCAGCAGAGCCATTAACTACGAGCAGTACTTC
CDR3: CATSRAINYEQYF

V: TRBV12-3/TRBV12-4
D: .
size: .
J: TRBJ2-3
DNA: TGTGCCATCATTAGACAAGCTGGAGATACGCAGTATTTT
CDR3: CAIIRQAGDTQYF

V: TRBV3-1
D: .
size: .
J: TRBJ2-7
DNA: TGTGCCAGCAGCCGGAATCCGGGACAACTCCTGAGCCCCGACGAGCAGTACTTC
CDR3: CASSRNPGQLLSPDEQYF

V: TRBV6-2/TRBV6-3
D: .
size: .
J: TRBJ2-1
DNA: TGTGCCAGCAGTTACTCGATGCAGTACAACAATGAGCAGTTCTTC
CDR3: CASSYSMQYNNEQFF

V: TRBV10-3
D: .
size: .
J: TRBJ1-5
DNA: TGTGCCATCAGTGAGTCGCGGGGGGGCGCGGGGCAGCCCCAGCATTTT
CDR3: CAISESRGGAGQPQHF

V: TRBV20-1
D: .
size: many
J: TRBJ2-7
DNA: TGCAGTGCTAGTTTAGAGGCCTCCTACGAGCAGTACTTC
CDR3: CSASLEASYEQYF

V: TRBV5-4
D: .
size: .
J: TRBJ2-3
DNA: TGCGCCAGCAGCGTCACCGGGAGAGGAGGATCCACAGATACGCAGTATTTT
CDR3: CASSVTGRGGSTDTQYF

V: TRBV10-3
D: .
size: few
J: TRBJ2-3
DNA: TGTGCCATCAGTGGTCGACAGGCGACCACTACGAGCAGCTACCGAGATACGCAGTATTTT
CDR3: CAISGRQATTTSSYRDTQYF

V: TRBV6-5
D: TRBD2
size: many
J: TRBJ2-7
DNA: TGTGCCAGCAGTTACACCTCCACAGGACTAGCTGCAACCTACGAGCAGTACTTC
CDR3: CASSYTSTGLAATYEQYF

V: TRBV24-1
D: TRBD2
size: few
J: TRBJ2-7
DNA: TGTGCCACCAGTGGGGGGACTAGCGGGACCAGAACCTACGAGCAGTACTTC
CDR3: CATSGGTSGTRTYEQYF

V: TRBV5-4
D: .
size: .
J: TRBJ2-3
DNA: TGTGCCTTAGCAAACCAGCGGTTTAGCACAGATACGCAGTATTTT
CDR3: CALANQRFSTDTQYF

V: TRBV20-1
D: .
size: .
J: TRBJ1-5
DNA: TGCAGTGCAGGGACATTAAGCAATCAGCCCCAGCATTTT
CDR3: CSAGTLSNQPQHF

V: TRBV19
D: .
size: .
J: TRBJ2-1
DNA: TGTGCCAGTAGCCGAGGCGCAGGGGCTCTCTCCTACAATGAGCAGTTCTTC
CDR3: CASSRGAGALSYNEQFF

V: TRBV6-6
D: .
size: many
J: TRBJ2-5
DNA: TGTGCCGCTGGGGCCCAAGAGACCCAGTACTTC
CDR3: CAAGAQETQYF

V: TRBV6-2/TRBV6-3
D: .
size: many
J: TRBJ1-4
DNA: TGTGCCAGCAGTTACTCGATGGCATACCTGTTTTTT
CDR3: CASSYSMAYLFF

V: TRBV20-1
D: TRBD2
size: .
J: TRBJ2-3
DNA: TGCAGTGCTAGAGAGGCTAGCGGACCTCTGCATTTT
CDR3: CSAREASGPLHF

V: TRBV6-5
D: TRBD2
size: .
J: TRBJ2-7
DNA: TGTGCCAGCAGGTTATCGGGACTAGCGGTCCACGAGCAGTACTTC
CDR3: CASRLSGLAVHEQYF

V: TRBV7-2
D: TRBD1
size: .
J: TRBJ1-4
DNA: TGTGCCAGCAGTTCCGGACAGGGTTCGTTTGAAAAACTGTTTTTT
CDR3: CASSSGQGSFEKLFF

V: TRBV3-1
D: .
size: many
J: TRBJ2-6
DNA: TGTGCCGCGACAGGAAACTCTGGGGCCAACGTCCTGACTTTC
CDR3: CAATGNSGANVLTF

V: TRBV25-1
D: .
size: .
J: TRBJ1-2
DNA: TGTGCCAGCAGTGAACAACAGGCCCTCACCTGGTATGGCTACACCTTC
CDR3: CASSEQQALTWYGYTF

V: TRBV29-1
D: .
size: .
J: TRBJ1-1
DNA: TGCAGCTCGGTAGGGGCGGGGAACACTGAAGCTTTCTTT
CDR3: CSSVGAGNTEAFF

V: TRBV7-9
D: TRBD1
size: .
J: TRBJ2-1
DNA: TGTGCCATGGGACAGGGTGATAATGAGCAGTTCTTC
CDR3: CAMGQGDNEQFF

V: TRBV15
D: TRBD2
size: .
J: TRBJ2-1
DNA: TGTGCCACCAGCACCGGGACTAGCGGGGTGGCTGAGCAGTTCTTC
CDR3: CATSTGTSGVAEQFF

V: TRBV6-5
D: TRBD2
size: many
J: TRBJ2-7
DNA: TGTGCCAGCAGTTACCTTAGCGGGAGCGGCCCTCGGGAGCAGTACTTC
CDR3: CASSYLSGSGPREQYF

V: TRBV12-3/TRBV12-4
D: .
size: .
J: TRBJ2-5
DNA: TGTGCCAGCAGTTATAATCAGCCCCAGTACTTC
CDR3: CASSYNQPQYF

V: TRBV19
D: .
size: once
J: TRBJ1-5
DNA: TGTGCCAGTAGTTGGGCAGGGGCGAACAATCAGCCCCAGCATTTT
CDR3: CASSWAGANNQPQHF

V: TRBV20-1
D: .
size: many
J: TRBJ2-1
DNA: TGCAGTGCTAGAGTTCGGGCTACCAGGGAGCAGTTCTTC
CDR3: CSARVRATREQFF

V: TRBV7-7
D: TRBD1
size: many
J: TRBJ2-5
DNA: TGTGCTAGCAGCTTAGACAGGGAAGAGACCCAGTACTTC
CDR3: CASSLDREETQYF

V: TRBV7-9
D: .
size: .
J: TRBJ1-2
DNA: TGTGCCAGCAGCCCCACGTTAACTCGGGACCCCGGGCAGGGGTATGGCTACACCTTC
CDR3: CASSPTLTRDPGQGYGYTF

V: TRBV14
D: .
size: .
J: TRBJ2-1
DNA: TGTGCCAGCAGCCAAGACGTGTACAATGAGCAGTTCTTC
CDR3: CASSQDVYNEQFF

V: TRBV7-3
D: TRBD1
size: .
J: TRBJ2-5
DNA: TGTGCCAGCAGCGTAGAAACAGGGGGGTACCAAGAGACCCAGTACTTC
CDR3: CASSVETGGYQETQYF

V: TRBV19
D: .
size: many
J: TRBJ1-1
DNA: TGTGCCAGTAGTACAGGGGTTGGTGAAGCTTTCTTT
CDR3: CASSTGVGEAFF

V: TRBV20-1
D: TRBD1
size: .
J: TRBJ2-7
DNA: TGCAGTGCACACGACAGGGCCTTATCCTACGAGCAGTACTTC
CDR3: CSAHDRALSYEQYF

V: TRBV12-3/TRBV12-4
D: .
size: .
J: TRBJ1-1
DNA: TGTGCCAGCAGCATCAGGGTAACCATGAACACTGAAGCTTTCTTT
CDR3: CASSIRVTMNTEAFF

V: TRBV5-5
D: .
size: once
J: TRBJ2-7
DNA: TGTGCCAGCAGCTTTCGTAAGGGCGGGCGCGAGCAGTACTTC
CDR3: CASSFRKGGREQYF

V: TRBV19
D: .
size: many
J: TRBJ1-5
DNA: TGTGCCAGTAGCTATTCACAGGGATGGAATCAGCCCCAGCATTTT
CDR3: CASSYSQGWNQPQHF

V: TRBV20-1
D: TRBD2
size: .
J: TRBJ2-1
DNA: TGCAGTGCTCGTGGACTAGGAGGGGCGTTGGAGCAGTTCTTC
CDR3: CSARGLGGALEQFF

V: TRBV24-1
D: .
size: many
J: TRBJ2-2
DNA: TGTGCCACCAGTGCCCCTTACTCCGGGGAGCTGTTTTTT
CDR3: CATSAPYSGELFF

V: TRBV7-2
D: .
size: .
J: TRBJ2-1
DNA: TGTGCCAGATTAAACCGTGGAGGGGATGAGCAGTTCTTC
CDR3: CARLNRGGDEQFF

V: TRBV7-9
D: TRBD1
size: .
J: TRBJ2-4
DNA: TGTGCCAGCAGCTTAGGGACAGGGAATGTGGCGGCCAAAAACATTCAGTACTTC
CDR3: CASSLGTGNVAAKNIQYF

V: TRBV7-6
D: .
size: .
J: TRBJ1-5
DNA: TGTGCCAGCAGCTTGGAACCCGCCCCTAGCACAGATACGCAGCATTTT
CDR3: CASSLEPAPSTDTQHF

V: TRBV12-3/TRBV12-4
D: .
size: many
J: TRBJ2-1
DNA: TGTGCCAGCATTCTGAGGGGGAGCTCCTACAATGAGCAGTTCTTC
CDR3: CASILRGSSYNEQFF

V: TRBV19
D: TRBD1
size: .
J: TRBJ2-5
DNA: TGTGCCAGTAGTACTCTCGGGGACAGGGGGCGAGAGACCCAGTACTTC
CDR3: CASSTLGDRGRETQYF

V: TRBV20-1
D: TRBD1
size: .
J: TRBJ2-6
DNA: TGCAGTGCGCTGGGGGAAAGGGGGCTCTCTGGGGCCAACGTCCTGACTTTC
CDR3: CSALGERGLSGANVLTF

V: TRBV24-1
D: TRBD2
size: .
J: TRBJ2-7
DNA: TGTGCCACCGGGACTAGCGGGGGCCTCTCCTACGAGCAGTACTTC
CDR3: CATGTSGGLSYEQYF

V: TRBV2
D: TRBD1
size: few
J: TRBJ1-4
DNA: TGTGCCAGCAGTGGGGGGACAGGGGTGGGAAAACTGTTTTTT
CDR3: CASSGGTGVGKLFF

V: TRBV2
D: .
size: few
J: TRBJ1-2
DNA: TGTGCCAGGGATTTGACTGATAACTATGGCTACACCTTC
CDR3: CARDLTDNYGYTF

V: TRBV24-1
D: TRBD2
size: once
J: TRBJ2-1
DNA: TGTGCCACCAGTCAACTAGCGGGAGGTTACAATGAGCAGTTCTTC
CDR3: CATSQLAGGYNEQFF

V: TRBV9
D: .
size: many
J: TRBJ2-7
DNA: TGTGCCAGCAGCGTAGGACTCCAAACCTACGAGCAGTACTTC
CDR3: CASSVGLQTYEQYF

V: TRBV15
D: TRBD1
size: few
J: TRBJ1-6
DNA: TGTGCCACCAGCAGAGAGGACAGGGGGCTTTCACCCCTCCACTTT
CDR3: CATSREDRGLSPLHF

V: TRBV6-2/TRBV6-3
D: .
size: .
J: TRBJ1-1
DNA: TGTGCCAGCAGTTACATATCAACAGGGAGACAGGCTAACACTGAAGCTTTCTTC
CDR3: CASSYISTGRQANTEAFF

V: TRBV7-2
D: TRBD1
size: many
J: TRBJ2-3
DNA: TGTGCCAGCAGCTTAGGCCTACAGGGGGCAGATACGCAGTATTTT
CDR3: CASSLGLQGADTQYF

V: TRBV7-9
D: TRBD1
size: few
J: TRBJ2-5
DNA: TGTGCCAGCAGCTTAGTGTCCGGGACAGAAAAAGAGACCCAGTACTTC
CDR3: CASSLVSGTEKETQYF

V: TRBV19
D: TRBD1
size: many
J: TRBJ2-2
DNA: TGTGCCAGTAGTGGGACAGTACCGAACACCGGGGAGCTGTTTTTT
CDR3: CASSGTVPNTGELFF